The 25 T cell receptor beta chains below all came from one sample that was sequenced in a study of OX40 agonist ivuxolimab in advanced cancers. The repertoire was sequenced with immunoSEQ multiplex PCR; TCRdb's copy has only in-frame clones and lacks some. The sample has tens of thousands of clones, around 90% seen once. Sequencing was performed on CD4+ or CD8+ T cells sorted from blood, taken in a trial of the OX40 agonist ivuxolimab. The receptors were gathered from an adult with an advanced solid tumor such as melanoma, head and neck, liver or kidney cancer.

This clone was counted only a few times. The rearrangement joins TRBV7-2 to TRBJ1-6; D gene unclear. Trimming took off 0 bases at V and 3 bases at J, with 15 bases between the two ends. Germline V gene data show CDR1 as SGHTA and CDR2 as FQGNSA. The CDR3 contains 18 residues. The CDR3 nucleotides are TGTGCCAGCAGCTTAGCGCAGGTGGGAGGAAACTATAATTCACCCCTCCACTTT. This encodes CASSLAQVGGNYNSPLHF. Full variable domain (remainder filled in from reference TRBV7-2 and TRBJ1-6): GAGVSQSPSNKVTEKGKDVELRCDPISGHTALYWYRQSLGQGLEFLIYFQGNSAPDKSGLPSDRFSAERTGGSVSTLTIQRTQQEDSAVYLCASSLAQVGGNYNSPLHFGNGTRLTVT.

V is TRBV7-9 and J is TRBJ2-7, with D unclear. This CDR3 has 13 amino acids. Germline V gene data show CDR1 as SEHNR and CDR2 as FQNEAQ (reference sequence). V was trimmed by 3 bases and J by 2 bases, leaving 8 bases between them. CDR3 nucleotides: TGTGCCAGCAGCTTTGCAGCGACCTACGAGCAGTACTTC. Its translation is CASSFAATYEQYF.

The CDR3 protein is CASSLGSNYGYTF. In DNA form, the CDR3 reads TGTGCCAGCAGTCTTGGATCTAACTATGGCTACACCTTC. The J gene is TRBJ1-2, the V gene TRBV2; D uncertain. V lost 5 bases, J lost 0 bases, and 7 bases lay in between. The CDR3 runs 13 residues. Per the germline V gene, CDR1 is SNHLY and CDR2 is FYNNEI. Complete variable domain (other parts from reference TRBV2 and TRBJ1-2): EPEVTQTPSHQVTQMGQEVILRCVPISNHLYFYWYRQILGQKVEFLVSFYNNEISEKSEIFDDQFSVERPDGSNFTLKIRSTKLEDSAMYFCASSLGSNYGYTFGSGTRLTVV.

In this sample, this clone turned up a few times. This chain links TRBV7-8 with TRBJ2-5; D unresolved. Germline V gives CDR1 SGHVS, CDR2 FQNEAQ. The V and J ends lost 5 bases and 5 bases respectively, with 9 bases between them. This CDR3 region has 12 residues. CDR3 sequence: CASSILGETQYF. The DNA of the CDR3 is TGTGCCAGCAGCATCCTTGGGGAGACCCAGTACTTC.

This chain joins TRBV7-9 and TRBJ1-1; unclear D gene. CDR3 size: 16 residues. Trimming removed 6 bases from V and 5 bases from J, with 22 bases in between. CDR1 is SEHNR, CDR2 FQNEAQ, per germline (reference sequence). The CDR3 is CASSDLRARGITEAFF. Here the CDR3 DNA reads TGTGCCAGCAGTGATCTCAGAGCTCGGGGTATAACTGAAGCTTTCTTT.

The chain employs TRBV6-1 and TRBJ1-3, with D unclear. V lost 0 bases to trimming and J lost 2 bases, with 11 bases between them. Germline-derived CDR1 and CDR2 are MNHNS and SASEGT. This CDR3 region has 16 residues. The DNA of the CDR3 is TGTGCCAGCAGTGAAGCTAGTCCTCGGACTGGAAACACCATATATTTT. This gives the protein CASSEASPRTGNTIYF.

This CDR3 is CASSTFGQVNTEAFF. For the CDR3, the DNA is TGCGCCAGCAGCACCTTCGGACAGGTTAACACTGAAGCTTTCTTT. The chain uses TRBV5-1 and TRBJ1-1; the match to TRBD1 covers 7 bases. Trimming took 4 bases from V and 2 from J; bases not matched to a gene: 8. CDR1 is SGHRS, CDR2 YFSETQ, per germline. CDR3 length equals 15 residues.

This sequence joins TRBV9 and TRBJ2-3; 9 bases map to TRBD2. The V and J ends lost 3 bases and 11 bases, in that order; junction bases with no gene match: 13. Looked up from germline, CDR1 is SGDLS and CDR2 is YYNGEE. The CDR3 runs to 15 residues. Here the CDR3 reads CASSEGTSSGTLQYF. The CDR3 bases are TGTGCCAGCAGCGAGGGGACTAGCTCGGGAACGCTGCAGTATTTT.

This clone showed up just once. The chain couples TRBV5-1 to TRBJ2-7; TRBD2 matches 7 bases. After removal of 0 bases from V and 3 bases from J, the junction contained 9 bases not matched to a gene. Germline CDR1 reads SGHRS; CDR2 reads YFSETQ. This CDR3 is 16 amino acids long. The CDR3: CASSLELKRGLYEQYF. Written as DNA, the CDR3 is TGCGCCAGCAGCTTGGAGCTCAAGCGGGGCCTCTACGAGCAGTACTTC.

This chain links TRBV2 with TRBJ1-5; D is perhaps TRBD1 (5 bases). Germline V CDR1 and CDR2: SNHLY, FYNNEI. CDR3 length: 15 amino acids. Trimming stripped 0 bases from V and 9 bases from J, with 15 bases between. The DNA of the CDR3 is TGTGCCAGCAGTGAAGCGGGGGTCGCCCTAGGGCCCCAGCATTTT. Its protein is CASSEAGVALGPQHF.

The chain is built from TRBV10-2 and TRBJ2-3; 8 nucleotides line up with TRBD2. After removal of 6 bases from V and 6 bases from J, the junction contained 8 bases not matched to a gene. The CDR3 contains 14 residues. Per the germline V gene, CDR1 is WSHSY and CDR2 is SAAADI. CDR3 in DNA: TGCGCCAGCAGAGCCGGGACTAGATTGGATACGCAGTATTTT. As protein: CASRAGTRLDTQYF.

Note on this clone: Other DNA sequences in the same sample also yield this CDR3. CDR3: CASSQAPDRAGGYTF. The CDR3 coding sequence is TGTGCCAGCAGCCAAGCCCCGGACAGGGCGGGAGGCTACACCTTC. The chain has TRBV4-2 and TRBJ1-2; 8 bases fit TRBD1. With 1 base clipped from V and 8 bases from J, the junction kept 9 bases outside the gene matches. This CDR3 comprises 15 residues. Germline V gene lookup returns CDR1 LGHNA and CDR2 YNFKEQ.

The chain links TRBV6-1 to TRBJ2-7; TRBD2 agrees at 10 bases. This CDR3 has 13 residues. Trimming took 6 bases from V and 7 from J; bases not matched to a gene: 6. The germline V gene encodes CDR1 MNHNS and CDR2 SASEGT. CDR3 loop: CASSRQRGGEQYF. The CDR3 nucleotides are TGTGCCAGCAGCCGCCAGCGGGGGGGTGAGCAGTACTTC.

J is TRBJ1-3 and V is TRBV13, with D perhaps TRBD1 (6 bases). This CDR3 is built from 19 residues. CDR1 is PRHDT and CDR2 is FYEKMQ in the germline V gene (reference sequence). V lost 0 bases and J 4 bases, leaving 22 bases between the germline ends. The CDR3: CASSLGYLGAHITGNTIYF. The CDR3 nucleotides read TGTGCCAGCAGCTTAGGTTATCTGGGGGCCCATATCACCGGAAACACCATATATTTT.

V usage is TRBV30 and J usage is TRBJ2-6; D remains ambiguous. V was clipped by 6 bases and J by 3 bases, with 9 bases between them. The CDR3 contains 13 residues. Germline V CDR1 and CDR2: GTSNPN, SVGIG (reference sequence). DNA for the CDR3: TGTGCCTGCCTGAAACGTGGGGCCAACGTCCTGACTTTC. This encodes CACLKRGANVLTF.

In DNA, the CDR3 is TGTGCCAGCAGCTTAGTGGAAGTCGCACCCAATGAGCAGTTCTTC. Translation: CASSLVEVAPNEQFF. The V and J genes are TRBV11-3 and TRBJ2-1; no clear D. The CDR3 loop spans 15 amino acids. Germline V gene sequence: CDR1 SGHNT, CDR2 YENEEA. V was shortened by 1 base and J by 6 bases, with 13 bases between the two germline ends.

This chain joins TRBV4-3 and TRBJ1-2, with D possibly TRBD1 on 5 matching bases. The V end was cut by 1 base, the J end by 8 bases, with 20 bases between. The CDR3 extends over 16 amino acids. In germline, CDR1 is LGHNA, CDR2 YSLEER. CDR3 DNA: TGCGCCAGCAGCCAAGTCGCGCCTTCCCCTGGGGGGGGCTACACCTTC. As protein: CASSQVAPSPGGGYTF.

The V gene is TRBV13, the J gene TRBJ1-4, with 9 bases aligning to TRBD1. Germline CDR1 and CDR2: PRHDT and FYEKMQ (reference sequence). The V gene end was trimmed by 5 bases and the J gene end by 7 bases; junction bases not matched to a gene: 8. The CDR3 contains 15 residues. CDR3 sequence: CASSHNRGLGEKLFF. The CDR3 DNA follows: TGTGCCAGCAGCCACAACAGGGGGCTAGGTGAAAAACTGTTTTTT.

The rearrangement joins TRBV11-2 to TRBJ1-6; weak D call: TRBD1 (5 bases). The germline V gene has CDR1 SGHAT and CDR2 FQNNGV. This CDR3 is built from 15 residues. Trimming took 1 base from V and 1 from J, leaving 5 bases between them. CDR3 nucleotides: TGTGCCAGCAGCTTAGGGGGGTCCTATAATTCACCCCTCCACTTT. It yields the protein CASSLGGSYNSPLHF.

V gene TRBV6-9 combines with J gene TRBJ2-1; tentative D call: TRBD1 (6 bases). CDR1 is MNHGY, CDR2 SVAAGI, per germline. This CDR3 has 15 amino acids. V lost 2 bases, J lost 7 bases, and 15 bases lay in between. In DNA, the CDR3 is TGTGCCAGCAGTTATCACAGGGTCCCTTGGAATGAGCAGTTCTTC. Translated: CASSYHRVPWNEQFF.

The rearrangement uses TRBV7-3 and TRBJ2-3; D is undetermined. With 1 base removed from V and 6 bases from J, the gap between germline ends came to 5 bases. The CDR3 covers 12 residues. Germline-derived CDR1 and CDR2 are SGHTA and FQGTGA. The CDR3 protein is CASSLNMDTQYF. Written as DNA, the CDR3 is TGTGCCAGCAGCTTAAATATGGATACGCAGTATTTT.

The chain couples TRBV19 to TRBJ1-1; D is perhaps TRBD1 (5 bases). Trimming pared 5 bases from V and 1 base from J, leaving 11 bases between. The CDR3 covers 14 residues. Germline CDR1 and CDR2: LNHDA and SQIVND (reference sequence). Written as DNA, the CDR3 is TGTGCCAGTAGTGTATTGACAGAGAACACTGAAGCTTTCTTT. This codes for CASSVLTENTEAFF.

The CDR3 DNA reads TGTGCCAGCAGTTTTAGGGGGGGCAATCAGCCCCAGCATTTT. This gives the protein CASSFRGGNQPQHF. V usage is TRBV27 and J usage is TRBJ1-5; TRBD1 might be the D (6 bases). V lost 3 bases and J lost 2, with 8 bases in between. The V gene's germline CDR1 is MNHEY and CDR2 SMNVEV (reference sequence). The CDR3 length is 14 residues.

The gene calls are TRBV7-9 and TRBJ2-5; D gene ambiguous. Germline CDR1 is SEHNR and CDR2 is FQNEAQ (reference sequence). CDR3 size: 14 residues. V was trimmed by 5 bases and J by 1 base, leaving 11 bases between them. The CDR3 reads CASSPPPSQETQYF. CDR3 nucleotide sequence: TGTGCCAGCAGCCCCCCACCGAGCCAAGAGACCCAGTACTTC.

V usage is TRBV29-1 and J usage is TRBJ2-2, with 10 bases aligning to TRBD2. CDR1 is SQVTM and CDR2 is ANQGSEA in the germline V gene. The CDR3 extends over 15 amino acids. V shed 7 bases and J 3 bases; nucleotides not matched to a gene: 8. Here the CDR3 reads CSAERGGPYTGELFF. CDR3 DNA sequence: TGCAGCGCCGAGCGGGGGGGACCTTACACCGGGGAGCTGTTTTTT.